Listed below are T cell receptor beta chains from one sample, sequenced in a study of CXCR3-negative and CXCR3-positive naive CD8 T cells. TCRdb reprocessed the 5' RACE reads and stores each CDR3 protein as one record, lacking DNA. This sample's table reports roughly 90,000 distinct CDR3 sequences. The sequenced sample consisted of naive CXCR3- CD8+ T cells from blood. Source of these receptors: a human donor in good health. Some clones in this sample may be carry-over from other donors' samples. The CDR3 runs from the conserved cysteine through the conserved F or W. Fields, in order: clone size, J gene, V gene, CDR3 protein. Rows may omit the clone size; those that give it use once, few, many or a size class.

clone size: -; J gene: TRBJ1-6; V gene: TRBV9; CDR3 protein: CASSVTGSSYNSPLHF
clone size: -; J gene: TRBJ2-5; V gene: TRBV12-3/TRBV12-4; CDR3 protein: CASSFGGGKETQYF
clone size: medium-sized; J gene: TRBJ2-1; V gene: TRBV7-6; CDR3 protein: CASSLSVTSGGAVEQFF
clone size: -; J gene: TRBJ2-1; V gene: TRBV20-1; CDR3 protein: CSARGGKYNEQFF
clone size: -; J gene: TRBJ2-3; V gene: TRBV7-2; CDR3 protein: CASSLVPDGGGITDTQYF
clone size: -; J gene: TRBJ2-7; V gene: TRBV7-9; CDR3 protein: CASSFRLSYEQYF
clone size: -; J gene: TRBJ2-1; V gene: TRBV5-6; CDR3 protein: CASSFIQGPGEQFF
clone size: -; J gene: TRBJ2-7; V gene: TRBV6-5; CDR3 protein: CASGGQGLYEQYF
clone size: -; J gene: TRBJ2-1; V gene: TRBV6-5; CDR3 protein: CASSGPIYNEQFF
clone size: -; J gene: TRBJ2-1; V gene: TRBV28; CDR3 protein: CASSYGQGAENEQFF
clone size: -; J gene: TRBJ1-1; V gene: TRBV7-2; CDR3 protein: CASSLEGLSTEAFF
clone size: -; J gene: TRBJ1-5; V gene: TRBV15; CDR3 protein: CATSSGGLAVSNQPQHF
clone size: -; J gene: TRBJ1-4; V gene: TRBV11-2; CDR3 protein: CASSFPEKLFF
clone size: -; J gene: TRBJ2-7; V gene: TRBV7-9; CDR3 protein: CASSSTGRSYEQYF
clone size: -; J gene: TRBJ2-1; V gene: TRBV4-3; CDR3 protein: CASSQDYGYNEQFF
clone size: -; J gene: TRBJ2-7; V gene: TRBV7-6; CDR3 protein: CASSLDPSEIYEQYF
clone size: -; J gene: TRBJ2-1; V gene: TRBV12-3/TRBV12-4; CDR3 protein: CASSSSGWNEQFF
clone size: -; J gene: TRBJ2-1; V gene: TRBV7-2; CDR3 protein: CASSLAGGLMSSYNEQFF
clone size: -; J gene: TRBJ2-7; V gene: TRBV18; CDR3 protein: CASSPPASTEQYF
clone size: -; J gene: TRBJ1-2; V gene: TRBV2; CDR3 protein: CASSEALSQPWGYTF
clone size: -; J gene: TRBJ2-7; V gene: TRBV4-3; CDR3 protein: CASSPWTGVGEQYF
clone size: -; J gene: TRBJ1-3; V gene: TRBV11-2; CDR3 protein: CASSPRTEPGNTIYF
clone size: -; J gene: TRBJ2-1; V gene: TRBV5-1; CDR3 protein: CASSYGGSDNEQFF
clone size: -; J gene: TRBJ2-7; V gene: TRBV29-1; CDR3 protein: CSARPTGTYEQYF
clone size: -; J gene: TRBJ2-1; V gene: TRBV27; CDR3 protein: CASSSRDPVLDNEQFF
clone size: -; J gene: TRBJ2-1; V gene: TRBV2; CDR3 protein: CASGSYNEQFF
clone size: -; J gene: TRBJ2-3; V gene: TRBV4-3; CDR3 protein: CASSQDTGYSTDTQYF
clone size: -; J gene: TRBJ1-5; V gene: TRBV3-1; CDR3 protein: CASSPRVGNQPQHF
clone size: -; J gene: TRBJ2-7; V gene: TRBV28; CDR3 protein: CASSLPREGEQYF
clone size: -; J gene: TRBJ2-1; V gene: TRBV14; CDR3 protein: CASSQGYAAGREQFF
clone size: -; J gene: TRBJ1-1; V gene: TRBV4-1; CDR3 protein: CASSQDGDTEAFF
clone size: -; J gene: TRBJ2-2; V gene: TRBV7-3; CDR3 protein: CASSSPGNPNTGELFF
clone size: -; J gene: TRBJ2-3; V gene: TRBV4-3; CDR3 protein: CASSQDGRQGITDTQYF
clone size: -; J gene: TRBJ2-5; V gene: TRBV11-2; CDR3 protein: CASSRGQLQETQYF
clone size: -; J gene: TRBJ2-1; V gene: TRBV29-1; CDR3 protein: CSVESGESSYNEQFF
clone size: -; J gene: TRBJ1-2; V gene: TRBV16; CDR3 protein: CASSPDPYGYTF
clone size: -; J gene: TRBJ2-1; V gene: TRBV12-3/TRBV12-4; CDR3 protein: CASSRISHSYNEQFF
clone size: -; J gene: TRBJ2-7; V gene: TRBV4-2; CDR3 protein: CASSPDRGFYEQYF
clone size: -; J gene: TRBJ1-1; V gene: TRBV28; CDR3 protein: CASSLFRQGEVNTEAFF
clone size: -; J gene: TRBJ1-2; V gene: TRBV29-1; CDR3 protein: CSVEDLGRDNYGYTF
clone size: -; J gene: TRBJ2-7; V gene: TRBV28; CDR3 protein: CASSLGQGAREQYF
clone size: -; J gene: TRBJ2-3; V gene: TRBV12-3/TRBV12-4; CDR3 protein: CASSLSQGMNTQYF
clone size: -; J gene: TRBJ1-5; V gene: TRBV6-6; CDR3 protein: CASLLRGGDQPQHF
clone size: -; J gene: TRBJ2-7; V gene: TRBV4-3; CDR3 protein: CASSQSSSGGHSYEQYF
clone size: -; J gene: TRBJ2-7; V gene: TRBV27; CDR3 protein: CASSFMGAQAYEQYF
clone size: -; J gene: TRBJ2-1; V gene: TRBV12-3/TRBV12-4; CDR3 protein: CASSTSGRTYNEQFF
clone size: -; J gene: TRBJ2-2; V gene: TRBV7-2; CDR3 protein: CASSSTPGQLNTGELFF
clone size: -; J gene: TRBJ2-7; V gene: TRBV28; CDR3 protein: CASSLTGVGEQYF
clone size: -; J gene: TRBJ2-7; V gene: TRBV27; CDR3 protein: CASSFSGESSYEQYF
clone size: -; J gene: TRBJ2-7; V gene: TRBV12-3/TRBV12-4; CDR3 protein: CASRRTRGGDYEQYF
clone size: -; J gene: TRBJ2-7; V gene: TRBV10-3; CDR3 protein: CAISESNYEQYF
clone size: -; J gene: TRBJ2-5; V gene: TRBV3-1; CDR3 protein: CASSLGDYGEETQYF
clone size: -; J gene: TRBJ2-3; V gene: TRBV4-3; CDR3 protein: CASSQTSGGADTQYF
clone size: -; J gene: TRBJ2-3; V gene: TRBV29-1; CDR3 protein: CSVEVAGDGETQYF
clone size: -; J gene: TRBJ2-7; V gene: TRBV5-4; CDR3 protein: CASSLSGLAGGATYEQYF
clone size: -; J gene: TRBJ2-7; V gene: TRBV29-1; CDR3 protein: CSVDFSGEQYF
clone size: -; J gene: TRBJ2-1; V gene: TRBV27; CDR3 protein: CASSLYESGTGDEQFF
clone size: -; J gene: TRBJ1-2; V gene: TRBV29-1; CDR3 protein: CSVVVGQGMDLYGYTF
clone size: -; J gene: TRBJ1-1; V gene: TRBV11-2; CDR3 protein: CASSLDLSGSENEAFF